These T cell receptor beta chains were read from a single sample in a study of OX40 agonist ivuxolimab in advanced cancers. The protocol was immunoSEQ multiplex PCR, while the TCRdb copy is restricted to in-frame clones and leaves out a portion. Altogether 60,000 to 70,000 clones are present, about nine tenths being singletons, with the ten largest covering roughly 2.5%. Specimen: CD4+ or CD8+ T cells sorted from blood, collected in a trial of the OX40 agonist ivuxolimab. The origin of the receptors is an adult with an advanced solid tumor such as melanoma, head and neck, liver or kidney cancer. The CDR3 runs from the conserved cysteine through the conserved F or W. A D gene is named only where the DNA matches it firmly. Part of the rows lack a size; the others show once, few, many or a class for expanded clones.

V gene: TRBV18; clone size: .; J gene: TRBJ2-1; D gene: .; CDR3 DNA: TGTGCCAGCTCACCGGCGGTTAATGAGCAGTTCTTC; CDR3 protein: CASSPAVNEQFF
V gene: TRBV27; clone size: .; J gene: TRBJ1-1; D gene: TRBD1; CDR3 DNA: TGTGCCAGCAGTTTGGCAGGGGGTAGTACTGAAGCTTTCTTT; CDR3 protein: CASSLAGGSTEAFF
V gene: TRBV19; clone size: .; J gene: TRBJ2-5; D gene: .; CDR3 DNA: TGTGCCAGTAGTAGCCCATCGACAGAGACCCAGTACTTC; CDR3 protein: CASSSPSTETQYF
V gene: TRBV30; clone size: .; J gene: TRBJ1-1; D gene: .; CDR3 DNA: TGTGCCTGGAGTTGGCAGGTAGATAGCACTGAAGCTTTCTTT; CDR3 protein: CAWSWQVDSTEAFF
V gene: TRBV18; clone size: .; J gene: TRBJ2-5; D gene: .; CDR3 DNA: TGTGCCAGCTCACCAGTCAGGGAAGAGACCCAGTACTTC; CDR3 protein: CASSPVREETQYF
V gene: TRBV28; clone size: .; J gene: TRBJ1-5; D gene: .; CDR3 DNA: TGTGCCAGCTCCAGGGGTCTCCTTAGCAATCAGCCCCAGCATTTT; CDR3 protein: CASSRGLLSNQPQHF
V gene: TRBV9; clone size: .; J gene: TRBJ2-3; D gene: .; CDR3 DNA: TGTGCCAGCAGCGTGGCAGGCAAGGATACGCAGTATTTT; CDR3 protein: CASSVAGKDTQYF
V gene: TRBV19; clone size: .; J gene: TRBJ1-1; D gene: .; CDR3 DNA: TGTGCCAGTAGTATCATATGGAACACTGAAGCTTTCTTT; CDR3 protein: CASSIIWNTEAFF
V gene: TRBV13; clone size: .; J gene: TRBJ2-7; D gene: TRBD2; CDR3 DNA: TGTGCCAGCAGCCACCGACTAGCTCCATACGAGCAGTACTTC; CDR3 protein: CASSHRLAPYEQYF
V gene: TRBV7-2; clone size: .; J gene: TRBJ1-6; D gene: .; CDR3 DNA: TGTGCCAGCAGCAACGCCCAGGATTCACCCCTCCACTTT; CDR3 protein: CASSNAQDSPLHF
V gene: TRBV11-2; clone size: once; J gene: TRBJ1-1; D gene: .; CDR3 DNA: TGTGCCAGCAGACCGTGGACAGATCCGAACACTGAAGCTTTCTTT; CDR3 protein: CASRPWTDPNTEAFF
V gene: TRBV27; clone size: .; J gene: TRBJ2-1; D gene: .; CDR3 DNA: TGTGCCAGCAGTTTAGCAGAATCCTACAATGAGCAGTTCTTC; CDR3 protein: CASSLAESYNEQFF
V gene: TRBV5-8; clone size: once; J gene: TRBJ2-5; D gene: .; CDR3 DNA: TGTGCCAGCAGCTTTTGGGGACACCAGGGAGAGACCCAGTACTTC; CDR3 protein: CASSFWGHQGETQYF
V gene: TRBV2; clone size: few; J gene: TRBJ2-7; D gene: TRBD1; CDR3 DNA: TGTGCCAGCAGACAAGCCGGGACAGCATCCTACGAGCAGTACTTC; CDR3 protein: CASRQAGTASYEQYF
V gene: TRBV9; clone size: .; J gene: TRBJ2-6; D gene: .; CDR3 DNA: TGTGCCAGCAGCTCAGGACCGACCTCTGGGGCCAACGTCCTGACTTTC; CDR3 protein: CASSSGPTSGANVLTF
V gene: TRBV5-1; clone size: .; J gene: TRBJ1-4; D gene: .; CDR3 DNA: TGCGCCAGCAGTCCCTGGGGGCCGGACGAAAAACTGTTTTTT; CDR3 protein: CASSPWGPDEKLFF
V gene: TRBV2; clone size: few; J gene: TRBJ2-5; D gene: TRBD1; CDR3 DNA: TGTGCCAGCAGGCCTAAGACGAGGGGGACAGGGGGGACCCAGTACTTC; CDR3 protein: CASRPKTRGTGGTQYF
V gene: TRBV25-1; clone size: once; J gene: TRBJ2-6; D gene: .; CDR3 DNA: TGTGCCAGCAGTTTGACTGGACAAAGTCGGGCCAACGTCCTGACTTTC; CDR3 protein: CASSLTGQSRANVLTF
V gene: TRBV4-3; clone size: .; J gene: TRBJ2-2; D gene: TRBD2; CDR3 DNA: TGCGCCAGCAGCCAACTAGCGGGCGTGAACACCGGGGAGCTGTTTTTT; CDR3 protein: CASSQLAGVNTGELFF
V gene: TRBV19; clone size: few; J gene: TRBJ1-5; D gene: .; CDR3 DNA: TGTGCCAGTAGTATTGCAGGGGTCAGCAATCAGCCCCAGCATTTT; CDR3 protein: CASSIAGVSNQPQHF
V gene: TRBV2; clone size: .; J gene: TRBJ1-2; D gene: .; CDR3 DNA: TGTGCCAGTAGTACACAGGGTTCTAACTATGGCTACACCTTC; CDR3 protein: CASSTQGSNYGYTF
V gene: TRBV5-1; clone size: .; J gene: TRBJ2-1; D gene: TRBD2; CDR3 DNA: TGCGCCAGCAGCTTGCAACTAGCGGGAGTTTCGAATGAGCAGTTCTTC; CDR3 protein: CASSLQLAGVSNEQFF
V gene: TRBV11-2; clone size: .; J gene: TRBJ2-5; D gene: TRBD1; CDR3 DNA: TGTGCCAGCAGAAGGACAGGGGGCCCGCAGACCCAGTACTTC; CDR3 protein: CASRRTGGPQTQYF
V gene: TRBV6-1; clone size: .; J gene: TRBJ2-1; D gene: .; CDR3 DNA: TGTGCCAGCTCAGCTTCCTACAATGAGCAGTTCTTC; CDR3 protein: CASSASYNEQFF
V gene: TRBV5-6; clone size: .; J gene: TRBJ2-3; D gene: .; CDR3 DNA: TGTGCCAGCAGCTTGTTAGGGAGCACAGATACGCAGTATTTT; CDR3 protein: CASSLLGSTDTQYF
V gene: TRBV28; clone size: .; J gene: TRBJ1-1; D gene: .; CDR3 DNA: TGTGCCAGTAGAGTCCAATACCTGAACACTGAAGCTTTCTTT; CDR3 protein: CASRVQYLNTEAFF
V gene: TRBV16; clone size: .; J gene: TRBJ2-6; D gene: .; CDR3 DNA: TGTGCCAGCAGCCACGGCTCTGGGGCCAACGTCCTGACTTTC; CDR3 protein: CASSHGSGANVLTF
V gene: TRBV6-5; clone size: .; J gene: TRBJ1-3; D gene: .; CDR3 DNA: TGTGCCAGCAGTCCAGACAGGTACTCTGGAAACACCATATATTTT; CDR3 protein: CASSPDRYSGNTIYF
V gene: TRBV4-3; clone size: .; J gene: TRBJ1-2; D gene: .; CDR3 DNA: TGCGCCAGCAGCCAAGATAGGGGGGCCCCCTATGGCTACACCTTC; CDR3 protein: CASSQDRGAPYGYTF
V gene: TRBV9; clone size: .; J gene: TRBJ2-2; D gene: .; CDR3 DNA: TGTGCCAGCAGCGTTGGGGCTCTGGGGACCGGGGAGCTGTTTTTT; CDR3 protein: CASSVGALGTGELFF
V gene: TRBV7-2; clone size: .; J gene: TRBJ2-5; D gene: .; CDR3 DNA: TGTGCCAGCAGCTCCCGATCCACTAGTCGAGAGACCCAGTACTTC; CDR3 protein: CASSSRSTSRETQYF
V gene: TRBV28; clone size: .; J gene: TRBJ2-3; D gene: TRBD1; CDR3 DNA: TGTGCCAGCAGTCGGACAGGCCTGTTCACAGATACGCAGTATTTT; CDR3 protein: CASSRTGLFTDTQYF
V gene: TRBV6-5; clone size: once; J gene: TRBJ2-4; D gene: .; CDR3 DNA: TGTGCCAGCCAAGACTTAGCCAAAAACATTCAGTACTTC; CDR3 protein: CASQDLAKNIQYF
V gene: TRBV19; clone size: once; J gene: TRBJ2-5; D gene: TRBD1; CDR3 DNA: TGTGCCAGTAGTAGAGACAGGGCTCAAGAGACCCAGTACTTC; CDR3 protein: CASSRDRAQETQYF
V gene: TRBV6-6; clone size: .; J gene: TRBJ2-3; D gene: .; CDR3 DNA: TGTGCCAGCAGTTATTGGCTATCCAGCACAGATACGCAGTATTTT; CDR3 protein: CASSYWLSSTDTQYF
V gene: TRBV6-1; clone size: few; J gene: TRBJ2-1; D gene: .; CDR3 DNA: TGTGCCAGCATGTTTCTGGAGGCCTACAATGAGCAGTTCTTC; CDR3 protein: CASMFLEAYNEQFF
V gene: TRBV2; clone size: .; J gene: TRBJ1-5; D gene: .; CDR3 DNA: TGTGCCAGCAGTGAAGGCGGTACGGTTGCTAATCAGCCCCAGCATTTT; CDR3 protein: CASSEGGTVANQPQHF
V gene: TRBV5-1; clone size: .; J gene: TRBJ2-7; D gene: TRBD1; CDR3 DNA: TGCGCCAGCAGCTTAGACGGACAGGGCTACGAGCAGTACTTC; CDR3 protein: CASSLDGQGYEQYF
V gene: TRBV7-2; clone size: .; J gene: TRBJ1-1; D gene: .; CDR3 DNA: TGTGCCAGCAGCTTAGCAAGAGGGTTTGCCACTGAAGCTTTCTTT; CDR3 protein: CASSLARGFATEAFF
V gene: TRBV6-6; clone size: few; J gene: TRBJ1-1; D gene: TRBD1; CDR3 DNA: TGTGCCAGCAGGAAAAGGGGACAGGGGGCTAGCACTGAAGCTTTCTTT; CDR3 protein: CASRKRGQGASTEAFF
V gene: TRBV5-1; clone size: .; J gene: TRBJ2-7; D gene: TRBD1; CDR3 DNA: TGCGCCAGCAGCTCAACCGGGACAGAGTACGAGCAGTACTTC; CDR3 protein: CASSSTGTEYEQYF
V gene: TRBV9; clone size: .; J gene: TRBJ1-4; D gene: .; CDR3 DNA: TGTGCCAGCAGCACCACAGGGTCTACTAATGAAAAACTGTTTTTT; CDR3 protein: CASSTTGSTNEKLFF
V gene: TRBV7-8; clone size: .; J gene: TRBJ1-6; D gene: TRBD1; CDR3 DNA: TGTGCCAGCAGCCTAGGACAGGGGAAATCTTCACCCCTCCACTTT; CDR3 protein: CASSLGQGKSSPLHF
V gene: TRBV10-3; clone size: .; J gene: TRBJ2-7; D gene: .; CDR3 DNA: TGTGCCATCAGTGAGTCGGTGTACGAGCAGTACTTC; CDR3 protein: CAISESVYEQYF
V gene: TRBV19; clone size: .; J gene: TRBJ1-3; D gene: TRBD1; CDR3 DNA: TGTGCCAGTAGTGGAAATCAGGGGGCGATTACTGGAAACACCATATATTTT; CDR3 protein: CASSGNQGAITGNTIYF
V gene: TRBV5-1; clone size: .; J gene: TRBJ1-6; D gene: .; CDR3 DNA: TGCGCCAGCAGCTTGGGGGACCGGGAGACTAATTCACCCCTCCACTTT; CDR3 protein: CASSLGDRETNSPLHF
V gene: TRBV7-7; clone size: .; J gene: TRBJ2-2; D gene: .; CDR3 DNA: TGTGCCAGCAGCTTAACAATGAACACCGGGGAGCTGTTTTTT; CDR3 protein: CASSLTMNTGELFF
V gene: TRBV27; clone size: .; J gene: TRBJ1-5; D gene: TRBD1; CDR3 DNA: TGTGCCAGCAGTCGTGGGACAGACAATCAGCCCCAGCATTTT; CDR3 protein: CASSRGTDNQPQHF
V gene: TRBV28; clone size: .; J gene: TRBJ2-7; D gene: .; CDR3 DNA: TGTGCCAGCAGGGGGCCCCAGGTCCTCGGGGAGCAGTACTTC; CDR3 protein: CASRGPQVLGEQYF
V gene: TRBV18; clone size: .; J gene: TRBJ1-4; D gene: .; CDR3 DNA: TGTGCCAGCTCACCACGACAGGCAACTAATGAAAAACTGTTTTTT; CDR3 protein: CASSPRQATNEKLFF
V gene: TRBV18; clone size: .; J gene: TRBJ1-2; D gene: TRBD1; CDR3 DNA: TGTGCCAGCTCACCAGGGGACAGATTATATGGCTACACCTTC; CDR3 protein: CASSPGDRLYGYTF
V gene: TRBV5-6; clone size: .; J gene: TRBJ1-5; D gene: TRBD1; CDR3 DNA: TGTGCCAGCAGCTTGAGGGACAGGGGGAATCAGCCCCAGCATTTT; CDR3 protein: CASSLRDRGNQPQHF
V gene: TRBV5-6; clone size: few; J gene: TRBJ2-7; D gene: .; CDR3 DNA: TGTGCCAGCAGCTTGGAGGGGGGCGCGGCAGAGCAGTACTTC; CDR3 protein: CASSLEGGAAEQYF
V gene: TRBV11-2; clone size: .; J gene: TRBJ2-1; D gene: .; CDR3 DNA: TGTGCCAGCAGCTTAGTCCGGGAGCAGTTCTTC; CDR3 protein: CASSLVREQFF
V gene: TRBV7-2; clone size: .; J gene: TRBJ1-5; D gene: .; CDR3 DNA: TGTGCCAGCAGCTCCCAAACGGGTAGCAATCAGCCCCAGCATTTT; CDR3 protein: CASSSQTGSNQPQHF
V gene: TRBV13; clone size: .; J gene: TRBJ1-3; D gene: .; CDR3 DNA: TGTGCCAGCAGCTTAACAGGGTCTGGAAACACCATATATTTT; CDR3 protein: CASSLTGSGNTIYF
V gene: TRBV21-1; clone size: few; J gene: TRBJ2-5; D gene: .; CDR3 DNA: TGTGCCAGCAGCAAAGGGGCCAGCCAAGAGACCCAGTACTTC; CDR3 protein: CASSKGASQETQYF
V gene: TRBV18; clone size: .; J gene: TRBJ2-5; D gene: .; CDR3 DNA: TGTGCCAGCTCACCACCGCTGGCAGGGGTAAAGACCCAGTACTTC; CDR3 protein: CASSPPLAGVKTQYF